The present entry profiles one T cell receptor (beta chain) with its context. The junction differs from germline at one of its ends, possibly a read error. CDR1 and CDR2 from the germline V gene are SGHTA and FQGNSA. The CDR3 runs to 13 residues. This entry comes from a study of blood T cell repertoires in COVID-19. Data came from immunoSEQ multiplex PCR; TCRdb stores just in-frame clones and leaves some out. The sample lists some 670,000 clones, over 80% occurring once. The source material was peripheral blood. The chain combines TRBV7-2 with TRBJ1-6; D is ambiguous. The receptor comes from a woman under 30 with acute or convalescent COVID-19. The CDR3: CASSLGSGAIWNF. In nucleotides, the CDR3 is TGTGCCAGCAGCTTAGGCTCCGGAGCTATCTGGAACTTT.